This record looks at one TCR beta chain sequence and its context. These data belong to a study of cytomegalovirus exposure and HLA in healthy donors. This CDR3 is built from 12 residues. J gave up 6 bases and V 5 bases, and 0 bases lay outside the gene matches. Looked up from germline, CDR1 is SNHLY and CDR2 is FYNNEI. These donors, healthy bone marrow donors, were studied. PCR used 60 Vbeta primers and 13 Jbeta primers. Libraries were prepared by immunoSEQ multiplex PCR; TCRdb keeps only in-frame clonotypes and omits some of them. The profile shows 100,000 to 150,000 clones, 81% of them singletons. This clonotype was obtained from a man between 18 and 29 years old in good health and CMV-seropositive. Sequenced input: PBMCs. The chain links TRBV2 to TRBJ2-2; 7 nucleotides agree with TRBD1. CDR3 coding DNA: TGTGCCAGCAGTCAGGGGGCCGGGGAGCTGTTTTTT. This translates into CASSQGAGELFF.